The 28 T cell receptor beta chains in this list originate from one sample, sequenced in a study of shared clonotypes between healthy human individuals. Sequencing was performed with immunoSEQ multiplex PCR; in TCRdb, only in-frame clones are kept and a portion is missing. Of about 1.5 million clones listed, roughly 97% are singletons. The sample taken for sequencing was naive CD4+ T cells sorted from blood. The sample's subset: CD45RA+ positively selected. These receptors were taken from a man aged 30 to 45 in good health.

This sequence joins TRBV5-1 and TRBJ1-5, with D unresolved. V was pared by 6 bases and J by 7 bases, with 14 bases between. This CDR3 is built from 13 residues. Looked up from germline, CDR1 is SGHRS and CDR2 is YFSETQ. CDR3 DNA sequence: TGCGCCAGCACAGCACAACCCGGGCAGCCCCAGCATTTT. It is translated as CASTAQPGQPQHF.

The CDR3 DNA reads as TGTGCCAGCAGCTTAGGGGCTCCCAACACCGGGGAGCTGTTTTTT. It yields the protein CASSLGAPNTGELFF. This chain joins TRBV11-3 and TRBJ2-2; the D is unclear. CDR1 is SGHNT and CDR2 is YENEEA in the germline V gene. The CDR3 runs to 15 residues. The V and J ends lost 1 base and 2 bases respectively, with 8 bases between them. Full variable domain (remainder filled in from reference TRBV11-3 and TRBJ2-2): EAGVVQSPRYKIIEKKQPVAFWCNPISGHNTLYWYLQNLGQGPELLIRYENEEAVDDSQLPKDRFSAERLKGVDSTLKIQPAELGDSAVYLCASSLGAPNTGELFFGEGSRLTVL.

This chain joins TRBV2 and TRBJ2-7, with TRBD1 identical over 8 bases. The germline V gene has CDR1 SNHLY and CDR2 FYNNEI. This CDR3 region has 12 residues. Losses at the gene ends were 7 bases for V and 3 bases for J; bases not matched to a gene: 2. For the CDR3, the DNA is TGTGCCAGCAAGGACAGGGTCTACGAGCAGTACTTC. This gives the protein CASKDRVYEQYF.

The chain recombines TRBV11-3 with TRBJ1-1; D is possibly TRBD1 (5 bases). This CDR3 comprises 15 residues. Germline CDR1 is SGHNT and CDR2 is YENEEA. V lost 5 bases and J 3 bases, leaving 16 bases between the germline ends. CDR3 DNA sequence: TGTGCCAGCAGCCGGGGGAATGGTAGGGACACTGAAGCTTTCTTT. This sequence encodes CASSRGNGRDTEAFF.

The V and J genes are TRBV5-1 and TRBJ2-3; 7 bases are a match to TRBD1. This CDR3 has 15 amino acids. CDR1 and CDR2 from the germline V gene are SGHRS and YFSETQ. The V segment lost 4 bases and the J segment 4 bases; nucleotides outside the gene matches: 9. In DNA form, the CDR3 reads TGCGCCAGCAGCCGACTTAACAGGGGAGCAGATACGCAGTATTTT. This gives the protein CASSRLNRGADTQYF. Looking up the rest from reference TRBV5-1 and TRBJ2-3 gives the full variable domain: KAGVTQTPRYLIKTRGQQVTLSCSPISGHRSVSWYQQTPGQGLQFLFEYFSETQRNKGNFPGRFSGRQFSNSRSEMNVSTLELGDSALYLCASSRLNRGADTQYFGPGTRLTVL.

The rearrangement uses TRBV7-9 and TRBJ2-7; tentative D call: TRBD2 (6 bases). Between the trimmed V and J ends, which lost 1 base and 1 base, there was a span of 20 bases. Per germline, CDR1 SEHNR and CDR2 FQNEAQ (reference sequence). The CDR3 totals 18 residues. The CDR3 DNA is TGTGCCAGCAGCTTAGGGGGGTCGAGCGGGTTTAGTTCCTACGAGCAGTACTTC. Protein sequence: CASSLGGSSGFSSYEQYF. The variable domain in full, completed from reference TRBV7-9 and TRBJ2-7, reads DTGVSQNPRHKITKRGQNVTFRCDPISEHNRLYWYRQTLGQGPEFLTYFQNEAQLEKSRLLSDRFSAERPKGSFSTLEIQRTEQGDSAMYLCASSLGGSSGFSSYEQYFGPGTRLTVT.

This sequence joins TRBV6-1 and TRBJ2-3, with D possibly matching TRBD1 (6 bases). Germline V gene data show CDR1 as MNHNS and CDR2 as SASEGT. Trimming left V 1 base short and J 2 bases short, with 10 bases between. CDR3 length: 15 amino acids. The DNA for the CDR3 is TGTGCCAGCAGTGAAGGGACAGTTTACACAGATACGCAGTATTTT. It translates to CASSEGTVYTDTQYF.

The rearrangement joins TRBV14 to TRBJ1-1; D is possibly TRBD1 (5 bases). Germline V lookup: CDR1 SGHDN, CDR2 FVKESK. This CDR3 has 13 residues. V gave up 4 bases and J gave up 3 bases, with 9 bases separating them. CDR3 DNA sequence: TGTGCCAGCAGCCTGGACACCGACACTGAAGCTTTCTTT. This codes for CASSLDTDTEAFF.

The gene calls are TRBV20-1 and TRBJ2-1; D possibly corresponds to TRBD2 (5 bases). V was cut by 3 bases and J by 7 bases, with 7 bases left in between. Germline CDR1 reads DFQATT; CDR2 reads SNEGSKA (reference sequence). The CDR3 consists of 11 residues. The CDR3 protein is CSARDWNEQFF. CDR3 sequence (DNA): TGCAGTGCTAGGGACTGGAATGAGCAGTTCTTC.

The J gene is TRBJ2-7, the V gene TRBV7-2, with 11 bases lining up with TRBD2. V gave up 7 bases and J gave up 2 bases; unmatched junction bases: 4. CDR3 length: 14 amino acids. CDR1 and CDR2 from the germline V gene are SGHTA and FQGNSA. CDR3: CASTIAGGPYEQYF. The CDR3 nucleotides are TGTGCCAGCACCATAGCGGGAGGGCCCTACGAGCAGTACTTC.

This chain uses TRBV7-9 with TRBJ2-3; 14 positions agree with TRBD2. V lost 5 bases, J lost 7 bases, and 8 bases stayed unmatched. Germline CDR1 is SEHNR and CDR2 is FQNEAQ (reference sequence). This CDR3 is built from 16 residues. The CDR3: CASSQTTSGRGYTQYF. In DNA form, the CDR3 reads TGTGCCAGCAGCCAAACGACTAGCGGGAGGGGGTATACGCAGTATTTT.

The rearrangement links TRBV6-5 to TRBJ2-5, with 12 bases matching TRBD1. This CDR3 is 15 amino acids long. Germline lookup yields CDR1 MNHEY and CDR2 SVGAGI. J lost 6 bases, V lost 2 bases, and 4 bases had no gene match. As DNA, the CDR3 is TGTGCCAGCAGTTACCTGGGACAGGGGGCAAAGACCCAGTACTTC. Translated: CASSYLGQGAKTQYF.

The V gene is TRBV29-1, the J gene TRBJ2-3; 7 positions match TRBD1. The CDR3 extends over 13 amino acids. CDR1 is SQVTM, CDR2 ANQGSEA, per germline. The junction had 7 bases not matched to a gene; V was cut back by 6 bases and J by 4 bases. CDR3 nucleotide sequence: TGCAGCGTCCCACAAACAGGGGCAGATACGCAGTATTTT. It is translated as CSVPQTGADTQYF.

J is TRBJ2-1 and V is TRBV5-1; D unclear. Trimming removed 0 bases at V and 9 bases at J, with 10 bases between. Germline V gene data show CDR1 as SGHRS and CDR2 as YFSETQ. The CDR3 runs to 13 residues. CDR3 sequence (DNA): TGCGCCAGCAGCTTGGAGTTGGTAAGTGAGCAGTTCTTC. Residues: CASSLELVSEQFF. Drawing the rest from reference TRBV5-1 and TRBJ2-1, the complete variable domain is KAGVTQTPRYLIKTRGQQVTLSCSPISGHRSVSWYQQTPGQGLQFLFEYFSETQRNKGNFPGRFSGRQFSNSRSEMNVSTLELGDSALYLCASSLELVSEQFFGPGTRLTVL.

CDR3: CASSPGWGLLYEQYF. The CDR3 nucleotides are TGTGCCAGCAGCCCCGGCTGGGGTTTGCTCTACGAGCAGTACTTC. The chain links TRBV11-2 to TRBJ2-7; D remains unclear. The germline V gene has CDR1 SGHAT and CDR2 FQNNGV. This CDR3 region has 15 residues. With 5 bases removed from V and 3 bases from J, the gap between germline ends came to 17 bases.

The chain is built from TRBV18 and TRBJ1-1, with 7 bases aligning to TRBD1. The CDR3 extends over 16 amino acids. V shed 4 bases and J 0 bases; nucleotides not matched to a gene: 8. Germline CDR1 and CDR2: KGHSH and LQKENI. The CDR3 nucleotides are TGTGCCAGCTCACGCGGGCAGGGGGTAATGAACACTGAAGCTTTCTTT. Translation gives CASSRGQGVMNTEAFF.

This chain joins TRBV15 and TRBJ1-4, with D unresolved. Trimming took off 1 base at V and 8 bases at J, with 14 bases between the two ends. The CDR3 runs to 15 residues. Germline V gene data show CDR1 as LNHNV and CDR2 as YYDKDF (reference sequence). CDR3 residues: CATSRGVEGGEKLFF. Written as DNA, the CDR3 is TGTGCCACCAGCAGAGGAGTAGAGGGTGGGGAAAAACTGTTTTTT.

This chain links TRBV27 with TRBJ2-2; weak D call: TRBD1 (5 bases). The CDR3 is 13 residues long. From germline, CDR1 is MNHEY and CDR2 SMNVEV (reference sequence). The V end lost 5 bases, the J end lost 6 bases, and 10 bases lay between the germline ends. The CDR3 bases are TGTGCCAGCAGTCGCGTGGGGCCCGGGGAGCTGTTTTTT. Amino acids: CASSRVGPGELFF.

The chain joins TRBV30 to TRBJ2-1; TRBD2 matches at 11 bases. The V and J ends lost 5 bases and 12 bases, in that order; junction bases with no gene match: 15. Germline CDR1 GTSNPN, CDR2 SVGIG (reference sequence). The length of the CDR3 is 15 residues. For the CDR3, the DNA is TGTGCCTGGCACCCCAGGCTAGCGGGAGGTTCAAGGCAGTTCTTC. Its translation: CAWHPRLAGGSRQFF.

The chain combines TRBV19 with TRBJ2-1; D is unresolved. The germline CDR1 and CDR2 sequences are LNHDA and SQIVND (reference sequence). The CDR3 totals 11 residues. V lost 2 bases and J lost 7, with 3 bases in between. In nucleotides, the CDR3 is TGTGCCAGTAGTATAACGAATGAGCAGTTCTTC. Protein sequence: CASSITNEQFF.

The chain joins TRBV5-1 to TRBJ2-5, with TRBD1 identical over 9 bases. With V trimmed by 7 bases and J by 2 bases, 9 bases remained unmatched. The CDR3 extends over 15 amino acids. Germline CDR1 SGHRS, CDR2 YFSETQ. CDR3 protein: CASCRDRASQETQYF. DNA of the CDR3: TGCGCCAGCTGTAGGGACAGGGCCTCTCAAGAGACCCAGTACTTC.

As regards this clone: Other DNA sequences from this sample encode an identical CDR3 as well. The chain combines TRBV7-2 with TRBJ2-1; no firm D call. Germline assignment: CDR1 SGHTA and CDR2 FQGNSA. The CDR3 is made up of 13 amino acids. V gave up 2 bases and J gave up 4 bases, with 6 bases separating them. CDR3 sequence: CASSLRRYNEQFF. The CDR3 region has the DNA TGTGCCAGCAGCTTACGACGGTACAATGAGCAGTTCTTC.

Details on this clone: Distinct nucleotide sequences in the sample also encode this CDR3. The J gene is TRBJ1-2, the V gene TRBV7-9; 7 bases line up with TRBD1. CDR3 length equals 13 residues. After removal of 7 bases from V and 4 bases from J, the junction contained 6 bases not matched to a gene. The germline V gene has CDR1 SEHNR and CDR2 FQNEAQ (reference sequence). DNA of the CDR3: TGTGCCAGCAAACGACAGGGAGGCTATGGCTACACCTTC. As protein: CASKRQGGYGYTF. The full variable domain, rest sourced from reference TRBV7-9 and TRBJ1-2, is DTGVSQNPRHKITKRGQNVTFRCDPISEHNRLYWYRQTLGQGPEFLTYFQNEAQLEKSRLLSDRFSAERPKGSFSTLEIQRTEQGDSAMYLCASKRQGGYGYTFGSGTRLTVV.

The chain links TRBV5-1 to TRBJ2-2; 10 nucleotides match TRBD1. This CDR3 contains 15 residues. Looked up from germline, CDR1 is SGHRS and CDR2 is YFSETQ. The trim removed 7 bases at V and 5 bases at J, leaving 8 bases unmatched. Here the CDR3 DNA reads TGCGCCAGCTGGGGAGACAGGGGGCAGACCGGGGAGCTGTTTTTT. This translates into CASWGDRGQTGELFF.

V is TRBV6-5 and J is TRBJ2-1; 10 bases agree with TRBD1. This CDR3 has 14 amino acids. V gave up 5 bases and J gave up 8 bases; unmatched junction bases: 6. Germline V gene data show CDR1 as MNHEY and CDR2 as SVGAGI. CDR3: CASSARDRGYEQFF. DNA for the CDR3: TGTGCCAGCAGTGCCCGGGACAGGGGCTATGAGCAGTTCTTC.

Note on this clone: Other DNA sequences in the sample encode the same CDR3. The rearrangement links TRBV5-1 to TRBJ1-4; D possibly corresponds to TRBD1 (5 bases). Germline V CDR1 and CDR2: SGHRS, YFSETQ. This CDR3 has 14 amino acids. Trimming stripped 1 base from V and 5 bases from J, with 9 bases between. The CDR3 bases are TGCGCCAGCAGCTTGCAGGGTCCAAATGAAAAACTGTTTTTT. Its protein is CASSLQGPNEKLFF.

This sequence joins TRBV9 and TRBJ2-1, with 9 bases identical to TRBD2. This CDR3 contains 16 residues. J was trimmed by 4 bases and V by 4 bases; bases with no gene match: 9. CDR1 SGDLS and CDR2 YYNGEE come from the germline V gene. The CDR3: CASSLAGEVGYNEQFF. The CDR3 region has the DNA TGTGCCAGCAGCTTAGCGGGAGAAGTGGGGTACAATGAGCAGTTCTTC.

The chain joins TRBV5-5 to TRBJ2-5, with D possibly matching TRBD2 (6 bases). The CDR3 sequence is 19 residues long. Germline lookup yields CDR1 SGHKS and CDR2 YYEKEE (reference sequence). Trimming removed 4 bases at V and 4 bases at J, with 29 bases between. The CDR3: CASSTTILRFTGDRETQYF. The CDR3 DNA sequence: TGTGCCAGCAGCACGACCATCCTCAGGTTTACGGGAGACCGAGAGACCCAGTACTTC.